This T cell receptor beta chain was retrieved from a study of shared clonotypes between healthy human individuals. Trimming pared 0 bases from V and 4 bases from J, leaving 3 bases between. The CDR3 totals 13 residues. Germline values: CDR1 MNHEY, CDR2 SMNVEV (reference sequence). Produced via immunoSEQ multiplex PCR; TCRdb's table is partial and in-frame only. There are some 630,000 clones in the sample; about 95% occur only once, and about 0.12% lies in the top ten. Naive CD8 populations comprised CD45RO-negative cells positively selected for CCR7, excluding terminally differentiated effector memory CD45RA+ cells. General study findings and limits: Generation of non-shared clonotypes was less probable than generation of clonotypes shared by all four donors.

Regarding this clone: Its cognate antigen is unknown. This sample also contains other DNA sequences that code for the same CDR3.

The V and J genes are TRBV27 and TRBJ2-2; no reliable D call. This receptor was taken from a woman in her 30s in good health. Input material: naive CD8+ T cells sorted from blood. CDR3 DNA sequence: TGTGCCAGCAGTTTATCGTCCACCGGGGAGCTGTTTTTT. Translating gives CASSLSSTGELFF.